Each of the 4 T cell receptor beta chains below was sequenced from the same sample in a study of OX40 agonist ivuxolimab in advanced cancers. Produced via immunoSEQ multiplex PCR; TCRdb's table is partial and in-frame only. The data contain about 19,000 clones, about 70% of them singletons. Sequencing was performed on CD4+ or CD8+ T cells sorted from blood, taken in a trial of the OX40 agonist ivuxolimab. The origin of the receptors is an adult with an advanced solid tumor such as melanoma, head and neck, liver or kidney cancer.

The chain employs TRBV27 and TRBJ2-4; 7 bases are a match to TRBD2. J lost 6 bases, V lost 5 bases, and 13 bases had no gene match. From germline, CDR1 is MNHEY and CDR2 SMNVEV (reference sequence). CDR3 length: 16 residues. The chain's CDR3 is CASSKWGTIPSNIQYF. CDR3 coding DNA: TGTGCCAGCAGTAAATGGGGGACTATTCCCTCAAACATTCAGTACTTC.

J is TRBJ1-5 and V is TRBV5-8; unclear D gene. The germline V gene has CDR1 SGHTS and CDR2 YDEGEE. This CDR3 spans 16 amino acids. Trimming removed 0 bases from V and 0 bases from J, with 10 bases in between. Here the CDR3 reads CASSLAGPNSNQPQHF. The CDR3 DNA reads as TGTGCCAGCAGCTTGGCCGGACCTAATAGCAATCAGCCCCAGCATTTT.

This chain connects TRBV5-6 to TRBJ1-2; D not resolved. The CDR3 is 12 residues long. CDR1 SGHDT and CDR2 YYEEEE come from the germline V gene. V was cut by 8 bases and J by 1 base, with 9 bases left in between. CDR3 sequence reads: CASSGLNYGYTF. The DNA of the CDR3 is TGTGCCAGTAGCGGCCTTAACTATGGCTACACCTTC.

CDR3 sequence (DNA): TGTGCCAGCAGTCCCCATTGGAGACAGGGGTTAGAGGAGCAGTACTTC. Encoded protein: CASSPHWRQGLEEQYF. V usage is TRBV27 and J usage is TRBJ2-7; the match to TRBD1 covers 8 bases. J gave up 7 bases and V 5 bases, and 16 bases lay outside the gene matches. Germline V lookup: CDR1 MNHEY, CDR2 SMNVEV (reference sequence). This CDR3 spans 16 amino acids.